Sequencing of this TCR beta chain was carried out in a study of cytotoxic CD8 clonotypes in ibrutinib-treated CLL. Clones were read by immunoSEQ multiplex PCR, and TCRdb kept only the in-frame ones, dropping some. The repertoire holds roughly 130,000 clones, approximately 89% seen once, with 11% in the top ten. The V gene end was trimmed by 4 bases and the J gene end by 4 bases; junction bases not matched to a gene: 4. Germline V CDR1 and CDR2: LNHDA, SQIVND (reference sequence). The CDR3 spans 15 residues. This receptor was identified in a human donor with chronic lymphocytic leukemia. V usage is TRBV19 and J usage is TRBJ2-5; 12 bases agree with TRBD1. The material was PBMCs, obtained after 12 months of ibrutinib treatment. Here the CDR3 reads CASSTPGQGAETQYF. CDR3 sequence (DNA): TGTGCCAGTAGTACGCCGGGACAGGGGGCAGAGACCCAGTACTTC.